This entry lists 8 T cell receptor beta chains sequenced from one sample in a study of cytomegalovirus exposure and HLA in healthy donors. PCR amplification relied on 60 Vbeta primers (plus 13 Jbeta primers). Sequencing used immunoSEQ multiplex PCR; TCRdb keeps in-frame clones, though not all of them. Among roughly 190,000 clones listed, about 10% were seen once. Sequenced: PBMCs. The receptors derive from a young woman in good health and CMV-seropositive.

The chain has TRBV29-1 and TRBJ2-7, with 10 bases lining up with TRBD1. Per germline, CDR1 SQVTM and CDR2 ANQGSEA. The CDR3 covers 14 residues. V was pared by 6 bases and J by 4 bases, with 9 bases of the junction left unmatched. The CDR3 nucleotides are TGCAGCGTGAACTCCGGGACAGGGGAGTACGAGCAGTACTTC. This gives the protein CSVNSGTGEYEQYF.

This clone was picked up a small number of times. The chain employs TRBV5-1 and TRBJ2-7, with 7 positions matching TRBD1. J was trimmed by 5 bases and V by 3 bases; bases with no gene match: 5. The germline V gene encodes CDR1 SGHRS and CDR2 YFSETQ. The CDR3 consists of 13 residues. Here the CDR3 DNA reads TGCGCCAGCAGCTCGAAAGGGGGCCACGAGCAGTACTTC. This sequence encodes CASSSKGGHEQYF. Full variable domain (outside the CDR3, taken from reference TRBV5-1 and TRBJ2-7): KAGVTQTPRYLIKTRGQQVTLSCSPISGHRSVSWYQQTPGQGLQFLFEYFSETQRNKGNFPGRFSGRQFSNSRSEMNVSTLELGDSALYLCASSSKGGHEQYFGPGTRLTVT.

J is TRBJ2-3 and V is TRBV7-9; D ambiguous. From germline, CDR1 is SEHNR and CDR2 FQNEAQ (reference sequence). The V end was cut by 1 base, the J end by 4 bases, with 6 bases between. The CDR3 consists of 13 residues. The CDR3 here is CASSLVQADTQYF. DNA for the CDR3: TGTGCCAGCAGCTTAGTTCAGGCAGATACGCAGTATTTT.

The chain uses TRBV6-6 and TRBJ2-7, with 9 bases matching TRBD1. Germline V gene data show CDR1 as MNHNY and CDR2 as SVGAGI (reference sequence). V shed 5 bases and J 4 bases; nucleotides not matched to a gene: 9. This CDR3 has 15 residues. The CDR3 DNA reads TGTGCCAGCAGTAGTAGACAGGGGGGCGAATACGAGCAGTACTTC. This encodes CASSSRQGGEYEQYF.

The chain joins TRBV6-1 to TRBJ1-5; weak D call: TRBD1 (5 bases). Trimming took 8 bases from V and 6 from J, leaving 14 bases between them. This CDR3 has 13 amino acids. Germline assignment: CDR1 MNHNS and CDR2 SASEGT. The CDR3 spells CASCQGNFQPQHF. In DNA form, the CDR3 reads TGTGCCAGCTGTCAGGGAAACTTTCAGCCCCAGCATTTT.

This chain joins TRBV9 and TRBJ1-4; D is unresolved. The CDR3 length is 17 residues. Germline V gene sequence: CDR1 SGDLS, CDR2 YYNGEE. The germline V and J ends were trimmed by 0 bases and 0 bases, with 12 bases remaining between them. DNA of the CDR3: TGTGCCAGCAGCGTAGGAAGCGGTTCGACAACTAATGAAAAACTGTTTTTT. Its protein is CASSVGSGSTTNEKLFF.

A few counts support this clone. The rearrangement links TRBV29-1 to TRBJ1-2; possibly TRBD1 for D (6 bases). Germline V gene data show CDR1 as SQVTM and CDR2 as ANQGSEA. The CDR3 runs to 13 residues. The V end lost 8 bases, the J end lost 4 bases, and 17 bases lay between the germline ends. The CDR3: CSTYRDTLYGYTF. The CDR3, as DNA: TGCAGCACATACCGGGACACCCTCTATGGCTACACCTTC.

This chain uses TRBV5-6 with TRBJ1-5; 7 nucleotides line up with TRBD1. The CDR3 runs to 14 residues. V lost 2 bases, J lost 4 bases, and 3 bases stayed unmatched. Germline-derived CDR1 and CDR2 are SGHDT and YYEEEE. The CDR3: CASSFATGNQPQHF. CDR3 in DNA: TGTGCCAGCAGCTTTGCGACAGGGAATCAGCCCCAGCATTTT. The whole variable domain, remainder taken from reference TRBV5-6 and TRBJ1-5, is DAGVTQSPTHLIKTRGQQVTLRCSPKSGHDTVSWYQQALGQGPQFIFQYYEEEERQRGNFPDRFSGHQFPNYSSELNVNALLLGDSALYLCASSFATGNQPQHFGDGTRLSIL.